This TCR beta chain was profiled in a study of blood T cell repertoires in COVID-19. Background on the study: COVID-19 samples, acute and convalescent, were from the United States, Italy and Spain.

Germline values: CDR1 SGHDT, CDR2 YYEEEE. V gave up 6 bases and J gave up 0 bases, with 15 bases separating them. This CDR3 comprises 15 residues. The method was immunoSEQ multiplex PCR; TCRdb's version includes in-frame clones alone and lacks a portion of them. The table has 70,000 or so clones, about 86% seen once; the top ten hold over 4%. The chain uses TRBV5-6 and TRBJ1-1; D might be TRBD1 (6 bases). This clonotype originated in a man over 45 with acute or convalescent COVID-19. Sequenced input: peripheral blood. The CDR3 DNA sequence: TGTGCCAGCACCTACACCGGACAGATGAACACTGAAGCTTTCTTT. Translating gives CASTYTGQMNTEAFF.